This T cell receptor (beta chain) was recovered during a study of graft-versus-host responses after intestinal transplantation. Study as a whole: The study gave all recipients anti-thymocyte globulin induction, then tacrolimus and steroids for approximately three years.

Findings of the study overall: Allografts from individuals with graft-donor T cell macrochimerism displayed high graft-versus-host to host-versus-graft clonal ratios. Researchers found peak circulating GvH clone levels linked to early post-transplant HvG declines. Among recipient marrow samples, GvH clones were found; some appeared first in ileum or blood.

Sequenced by immunoSEQ multiplex PCR; TCRdb stores in-frame clones only, minus some. The table shows around 18,000 clones, with around nine tenths occurring only once. In regard to this clone: Its antigen is as yet unknown.

The sequenced sample was PBMCs, obtained more than 350 days after transplant. The TCR sequence derives from a human patient who received an intestinal transplant, so some T cells may come from the graft donor.

CDR3 sequence reads: CASQGSPYEQYF. CDR3 nucleotides: TGTGCCAGCCAAGGGTCCCCCTACGAGCAGTACTTC. This chain uses TRBV28 with TRBJ2-7; D ambiguous. This CDR3 contains 12 residues. The V end lost 8 bases, the J end lost 2 bases, and 10 bases lay between the germline ends. In germline, CDR1 is MDHEN, CDR2 SYDVKM. The whole variable domain, remainder taken from reference TRBV28 and TRBJ2-7, is DVKVTQSSRYLVKRTGEKVFLECVQDMDHENMFWYRQDPGLGLRLIYFSYDVKMKEKGDIPEGYSVSREKKERFSLILESASTNQTSMYLCASQGSPYEQYFGPGTRLTVT.